A single sample is the source of the 18 T cell receptor beta chains below, sequenced in a study of CD8 T cells in ankylosing spondylitis. TCRdb redid the calling of the 5' RACE reads with MiXCR, one entry per CDR3 protein. The sample carries 100,000 to 150,000 distinct CDR3 sequences, about 6.4% recorded once. Sequencing was carried out using blood, either unsorted or a sorted T cell fraction (not recorded which). These TCRs come from a male donor with ankylosing spondylitis or in good health (not recorded which).

The chain joins TRBV5-4 to TRBJ2-2; tentatively, D is TRBD2 (5 bases). The V gene's germline CDR1 is SGHNT and CDR2 YYREEE (reference sequence). The CDR3 contains 14 residues. With 1 base removed from V and 5 bases from J, the gap between germline ends came to 9 bases. The CDR3 reads CASSLRGTTGELFF. DNA for the CDR3: TGTGCCAGCAGCTTGCGGGGAACAACCGGGGAGCTGTTTTTT. The whole variable domain, remainder taken from reference TRBV5-4 and TRBJ2-2, is ETGVTQSPTHLIKTRGQQVTLRCSSQSGHNTVSWYQQALGQGPQFIFQYYREEENGRGNFPPRFSGLQFPNYSSELNVNALELDDSALYLCASSLRGTTGELFFGEGSRLTVL.

This clonotype was detected ten times or more. The genes are TRBV5-1 and TRBJ1-5; D call uncertain. Trimming cost V 4 bases and J 6 bases, with 11 bases left between them. Germline-derived CDR1 and CDR2 are SGHRS and YFSETQ. The CDR3 is made up of 13 amino acids. Written as DNA, the CDR3 is TGCGCCAGCAGCCCGGAGGGCCTTCAGCCCCAGCATTTT. Amino acids: CASSPEGLQPQHF.

This clonotype has at least ten counts. CDR3 protein: CASGQGASGNTIYF. CDR3 coding DNA: TGCGCCAGCGGACAGGGGGCATCCGGAAACACCATATATTTT. The chain recombines TRBV5-1 with TRBJ1-3; 11 nucleotides line up with TRBD1. CDR3 length: 14 residues. Germline CDR1 reads SGHRS; CDR2 reads YFSETQ. V was pared by 7 bases and J by 4 bases, with 4 bases of the junction left unmatched.

In its sample, this clonotype was seen many times. This chain links TRBV20-1 with TRBJ2-1; no reliable D call. V lost 0 bases and J 0 bases, leaving 12 bases between the germline ends. Germline CDR1 is DFQATT and CDR2 is SNEGSKA (reference sequence). CDR3 length equals 16 residues. The CDR3 coding sequence is TGCAGTGCTAGAGATGTCGACGGCCGCTCCTACAATGAGCAGTTCTTC. It codes for CSARDVDGRSYNEQFF.

This clonotype was counted ten times or more. The chain uses TRBV20-1 and TRBJ1-2; D remains unclear. Germline-derived CDR1 and CDR2 are DFQATT and SNEGSKA (reference sequence). The germline V and J ends were trimmed by 3 bases and 3 bases, with 8 bases remaining between them. The CDR3 loop spans 12 amino acids. CDR3 nucleotide sequence: TGCAGTGCTAGCGCCACCCACTATGGCTACACCTTC. Residues: CSASATHYGYTF.

This clonotype was picked up many times. The rearrangement joins TRBV5-1 to TRBJ2-3, with D tentatively TRBD2 (7 bases). Trimming took off 1 base at V and 0 bases at J, with 12 bases between the two ends. Germline V gene sequence: CDR1 SGHRS, CDR2 YFSETQ. The CDR3 runs to 16 residues. The CDR3 nucleotides are TGCGCCAGCAGCTTGTGGGGGGGCGCTAGCACAGATACGCAGTATTTT. It specifies CASSLWGGASTDTQYF.

This clonotype was seen repeatedly, ten times or more. V and J are TRBV6-4 and TRBJ2-3; tentatively, D is TRBD2 (6 bases). This CDR3 region has 15 residues. The germline V and J ends were trimmed by 0 bases and 0 bases, with 7 bases remaining between them. Germline V gene lookup returns CDR1 MRHNA and CDR2 SNTAGT. DNA of the CDR3: TGTGCCAGCAGTGACTCAGGGAGGAGCACAGATACGCAGTATTTT. Protein sequence: CASSDSGRSTDTQYF.

This clonotype was seen ten or more times. The J gene is TRBJ1-2, the V gene TRBV20-1; possibly TRBD1 for D (5 bases). CDR3 size: 15 residues. The V end lost 4 bases, the J end lost 2 bases, and 17 bases lay between the germline ends. Germline CDR1 and CDR2: DFQATT and SNEGSKA (reference sequence). The CDR3 nucleotides are TGCAGTGCTACCGGGGCGGGGACGAACAACTATGGCTACACCTTC. It codes for CSATGAGTNNYGYTF.

Many counts were recorded for this clonotype. V is TRBV7-9 and J is TRBJ2-1, with a weak D call TRBD2 (5 bases). CDR1 and CDR2 from the germline V gene are SEHNR and FQNEAQ (reference sequence). This CDR3 is 12 amino acids long. Trimming took off 1 base at V and 10 bases at J, with 8 bases between the two ends. The CDR3 DNA follows: TGTGCCAGCAGCTTAGAAGAGGGCGAGCAGTTCTTC. Amino acids: CASSLEEGEQFF.

This clonotype was seen repeatedly, ten times or more. V gene TRBV7-3 combines with J gene TRBJ1-4; D unresolved. The V and J ends lost 4 bases and 6 bases respectively, with 15 bases between them. The CDR3 spans 15 residues. Germline V CDR1 and CDR2: SGHTA, FQGTGA. CDR3 residues: CASSSDSEAYEKLFF. CDR3 nucleotide sequence: TGTGCCAGCAGCTCAGATTCAGAAGCCTATGAAAAACTGTTTTTT. Full variable domain (remainder filled in from reference TRBV7-3 and TRBJ1-4): GAGVSQTPSNKVTEKGKYVELRCDPISGHTALYWYRQSLGQGPEFLIYFQGTGAADDSGLPNDRFFAVRPEGSVSTLKIQRTERGDSAVYLCASSSDSEAYEKLFFGSGTQLSVL.

The sample holds many counts of this clonotype. This chain joins TRBV5-1 and TRBJ2-5; D is perhaps TRBD1 (6 bases). The CDR3 covers 14 residues. Trimming took 9 bases from V and 0 from J, leaving 15 bases between them. Germline CDR1 is SGHRS and CDR2 is YFSETQ. The CDR3 sequence is CATSRGSNQETQYF. The DNA of the CDR3 is TGCGCCACCTCAAGGGGGAGCAACCAAGAGACCCAGTACTTC.

This rearrangement joins TRBV20-1 to TRBJ2-7; D unclear. The V gene's germline CDR1 is DFQATT and CDR2 SNEGSKA (reference sequence). This CDR3 spans 13 amino acids. V was trimmed by 0 bases and J by 1 base, leaving 7 bases between them. The CDR3 nucleotides are TGCAGTGCTAGAGACAGGCGTTCCTACGAGCAGTACTTC. Protein: CSARDRRSYEQYF.

This clonotype came up many times. The V gene is TRBV5-1, the J gene TRBJ1-4; 8 nucleotides match TRBD1. Trimming took 5 bases from V and 0 from J; bases not matched to a gene: 6. The germline V gene has CDR1 SGHRS and CDR2 YFSETQ. This CDR3 comprises 16 residues. CDR3 sequence reads: CASSLGQGATNEKLFF. The CDR3 DNA sequence: TGCGCCAGCAGTCTCGGACAGGGAGCAACTAATGAAAAACTGTTTTTT.

The chain has TRBV7-9 and TRBJ1-5; tentative D call: TRBD1 (6 bases). Trimming removed 2 bases from V and 0 bases from J, with 8 bases in between. The CDR3 length is 15 residues. The germline gives CDR1 SEHNR, CDR2 FQNEAQ (reference sequence). CDR3 residues: CASSLPGDSNQPQHF. In DNA form, the CDR3 reads TGTGCCAGCAGCTTACCAGGGGATAGCAATCAGCCCCAGCATTTT.

This clonotype was observed many times. The chain joins TRBV9 to TRBJ2-1; possible D gene TRBD2, 6 bases. Germline V gives CDR1 SGDLS, CDR2 YYNGEE. V was pared by 3 bases and J by 8 bases, with 9 bases between. The CDR3 extends over 12 amino acids. CDR3 residues: CASSAGSDEQFF. In DNA, the CDR3 is TGTGCCAGCAGCGCCGGGAGCGATGAGCAGTTCTTC.

This clonotype was observed many times. The chain joins TRBV12-3 or TRBV12-4 to TRBJ1-6; the match to TRBD1 covers 7 bases. V dropped 3 bases and J dropped 10; count of bases not matched to a gene: 12. CDR3 length equals 16 residues. CDR3 sequence: CASSLFGTAGGSPLHF. The CDR3 coding sequence is TGTGCCAGCAGTTTGTTTGGGACAGCCGGTGGGTCACCCCTCCACTTT.

This clonotype has ten or more counts. The CDR3 DNA sequence: TGCAGTGCTAGGGAATTAACAGGGGGCGGCTATGGCTACACCTTC. Encoded protein: CSARELTGGGYGYTF. The J gene is TRBJ1-2, the V gene TRBV20-1, with 9 nucleotides matching TRBD1. The CDR3 has 15 residues. The trim removed 3 bases at V and 4 bases at J, leaving 9 bases unmatched. CDR1 and CDR2 from the germline V gene are DFQATT and SNEGSKA (reference sequence).

This clonotype was recorded at least ten times. This chain links TRBV12-3 or TRBV12-4 with TRBJ2-7; D possibly corresponds to TRBD1 (5 bases). The CDR3 length is 15 residues. The V gene lost 6 bases and the J gene lost 4 bases, with 19 bases spanning the gap. CDR3 sequence reads: CASSNTAGLEYEQYF. The CDR3 nucleotides are TGTGCCAGCAGCAATACGGCAGGGTTGGAATACGAGCAGTACTTC.